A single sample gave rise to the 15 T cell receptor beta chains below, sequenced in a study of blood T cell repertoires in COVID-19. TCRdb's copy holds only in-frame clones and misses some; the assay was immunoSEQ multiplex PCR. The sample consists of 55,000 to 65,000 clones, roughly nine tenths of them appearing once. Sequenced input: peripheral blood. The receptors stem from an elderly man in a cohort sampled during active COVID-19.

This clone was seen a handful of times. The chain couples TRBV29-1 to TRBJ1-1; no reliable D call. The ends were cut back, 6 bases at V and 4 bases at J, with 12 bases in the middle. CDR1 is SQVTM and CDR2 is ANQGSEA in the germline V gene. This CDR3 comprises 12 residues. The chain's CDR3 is CSVEKGGTEAFF. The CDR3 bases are TGCAGCGTAGAGAAGGGAGGCACTGAAGCTTTCTTT.

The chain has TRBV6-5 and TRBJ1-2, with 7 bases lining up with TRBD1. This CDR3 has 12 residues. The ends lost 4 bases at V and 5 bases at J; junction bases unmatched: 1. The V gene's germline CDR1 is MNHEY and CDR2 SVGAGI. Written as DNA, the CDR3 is TGTGCCAGCAGTTGGGACAGATATGGCTACACCTTC. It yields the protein CASSWDRYGYTF.

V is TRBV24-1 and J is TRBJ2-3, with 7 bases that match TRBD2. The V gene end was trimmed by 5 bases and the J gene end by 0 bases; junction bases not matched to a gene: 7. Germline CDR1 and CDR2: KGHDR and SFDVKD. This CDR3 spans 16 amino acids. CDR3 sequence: CATSAGGSGSTDTQYF. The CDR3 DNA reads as TGTGCCACCAGTGCCGGGGGGTCCGGCAGCACAGATACGCAGTATTTT.

This CDR3 reads CATSDLQGYETPNTEAFF. CDR3 DNA: TGTGCCACCAGTGATTTGCAGGGATACGAGACACCGAACACTGAAGCTTTCTTT. V usage is TRBV24-1 and J usage is TRBJ1-1, with a weak D call TRBD1 (5 bases). Germline V gene sequence: CDR1 KGHDR, CDR2 SFDVKD. V was trimmed by 0 bases and J by 1 base, leaving 17 bases between them. The CDR3 has 18 amino acids.

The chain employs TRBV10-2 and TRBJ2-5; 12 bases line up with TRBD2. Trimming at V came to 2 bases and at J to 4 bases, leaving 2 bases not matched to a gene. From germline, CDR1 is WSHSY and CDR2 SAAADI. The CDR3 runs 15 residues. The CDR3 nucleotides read TGCGCCAGCAGTGAGCCTAGCGGGGGGGTAGAGACCCAGTACTTC. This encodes CASSEPSGGVETQYF.

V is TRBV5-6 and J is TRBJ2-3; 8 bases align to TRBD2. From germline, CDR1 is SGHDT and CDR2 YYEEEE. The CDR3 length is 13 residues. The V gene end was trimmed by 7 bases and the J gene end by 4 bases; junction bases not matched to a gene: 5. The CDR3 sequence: CASLREVADTQYF. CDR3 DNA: TGTGCCAGCCTGCGGGAGGTGGCAGATACGCAGTATTTT.

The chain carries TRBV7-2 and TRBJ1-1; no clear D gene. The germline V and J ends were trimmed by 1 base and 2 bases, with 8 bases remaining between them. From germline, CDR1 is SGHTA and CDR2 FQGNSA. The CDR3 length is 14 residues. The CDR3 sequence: CASSLVPINTEAFF. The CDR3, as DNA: TGTGCCAGCAGCTTAGTCCCCATTAACACTGAAGCTTTCTTT.

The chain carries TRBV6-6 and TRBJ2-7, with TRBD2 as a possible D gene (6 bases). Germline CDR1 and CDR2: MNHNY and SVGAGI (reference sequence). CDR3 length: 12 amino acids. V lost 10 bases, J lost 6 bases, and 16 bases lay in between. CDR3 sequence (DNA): TGTGCCACCGGCCGGGAGAATCTCGAGCAGTACTTC. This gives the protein CATGRENLEQYF.

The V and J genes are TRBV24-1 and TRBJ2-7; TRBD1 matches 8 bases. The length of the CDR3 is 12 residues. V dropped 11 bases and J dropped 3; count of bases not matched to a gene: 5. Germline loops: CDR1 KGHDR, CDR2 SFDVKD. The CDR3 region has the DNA TGTGCCAAGGGACAGGATGACTACGAGCAGTACTTC. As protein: CAKGQDDYEQYF.

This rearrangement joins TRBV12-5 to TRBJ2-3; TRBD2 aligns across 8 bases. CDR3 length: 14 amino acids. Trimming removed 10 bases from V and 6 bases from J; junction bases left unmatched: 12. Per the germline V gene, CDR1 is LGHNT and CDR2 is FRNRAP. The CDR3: CATSPSGGTDTQYF. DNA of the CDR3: TGTGCTACCTCCCCCAGCGGGGGTACGGATACGCAGTATTTT.

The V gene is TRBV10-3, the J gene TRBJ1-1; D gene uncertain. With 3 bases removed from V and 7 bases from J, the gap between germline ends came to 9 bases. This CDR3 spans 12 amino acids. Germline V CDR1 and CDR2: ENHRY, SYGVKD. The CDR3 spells CAISDNSYEAFF. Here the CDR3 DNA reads TGTGCCATCAGTGATAATTCGTATGAAGCTTTCTTT.

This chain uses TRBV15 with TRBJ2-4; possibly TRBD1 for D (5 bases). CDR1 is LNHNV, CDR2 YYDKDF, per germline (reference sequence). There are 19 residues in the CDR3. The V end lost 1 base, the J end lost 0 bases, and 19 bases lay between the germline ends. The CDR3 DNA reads TGTGCCACCAGCAGAGCTCCGGTAGGGGAACCTCTAGCCAAAAACATTCAGTACTTC. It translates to CATSRAPVGEPLAKNIQYF.

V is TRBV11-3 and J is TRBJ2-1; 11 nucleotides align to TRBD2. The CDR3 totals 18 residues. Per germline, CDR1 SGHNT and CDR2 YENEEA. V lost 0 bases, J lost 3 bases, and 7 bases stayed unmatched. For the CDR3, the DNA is TGTGCCAGCAGCTTAGAGGCCGGGACTAGCGGCCTCTACAATGAGCAGTTCTTC. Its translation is CASSLEAGTSGLYNEQFF.

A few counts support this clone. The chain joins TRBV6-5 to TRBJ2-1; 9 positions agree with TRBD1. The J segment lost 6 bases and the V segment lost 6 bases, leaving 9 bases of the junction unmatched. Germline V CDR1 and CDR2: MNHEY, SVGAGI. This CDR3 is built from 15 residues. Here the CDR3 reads CASSTAGQGPNEQFF. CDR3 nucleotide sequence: TGTGCCAGCAGCACCGCGGGACAGGGTCCCAATGAGCAGTTCTTC.

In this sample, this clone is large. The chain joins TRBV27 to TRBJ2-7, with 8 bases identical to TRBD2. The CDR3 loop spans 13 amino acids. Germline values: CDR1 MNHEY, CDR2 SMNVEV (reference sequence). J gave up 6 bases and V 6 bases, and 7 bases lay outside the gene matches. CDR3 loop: CASSPTSAGEQYF. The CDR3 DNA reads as TGTGCCAGCAGCCCGACTAGCGCAGGCGAGCAGTACTTC.